The clone carrying this T cell receptor (beta chain) was observed a few times. What it recognizes is unknown. Full-length variable regions came from constant-region reverse primers plus semi-nested Nested Universal Primer A PCR. TCRdb reanalysed the 5' RACE reads using MiXCR and keeps one entry per CDR3 protein. The table records 7,400 or so distinct CDR3 sequences, 35% to 45% of them present only once. V lost 2 bases and J 1 base, leaving 14 bases between the germline ends. CDR1 MGHRA and CDR2 YSYEKL come from the germline V gene. The CDR3 consists of 17 residues. Study results and caveats: Tumor memory CD4+ T cell TCR gene usage was found to cluster with blood and lymph node memory CD4+ cells and with lymph node naive CD4+ cells.

The sample consisted of memory CD4+ T cells sorted from blood. The subset denotes: memory CD4+ T cells, CD4+CD45RO+CD25-. The sequence came from a female donor with breast cancer. The V and J genes are TRBV4-1 and TRBJ1-4; unclear D gene. The CDR3 DNA sequence: TGCGCCAGCAGCCAAATCGCCCTCGGGATAACTAATGAAAAACTGTTTTTT. It encodes CASSQIALGITNEKLFF.